The rows below give T cell receptor beta chains drawn from one sample of a study of blood T cell repertoires in COVID-19. The assay was immunoSEQ multiplex PCR, and TCRdb's table has in-frame clones only and misses some. Found here are roughly 460,000 clones, 85% to 90% of them singletons; the top ten hold 0.8% to 1%. Material: peripheral blood. These receptors were taken from a man aged 18 to 30 with COVID-19, enrolled during active disease. Each CDR3 is given without its conserved first and last residue.

v_call cdr3_aa
TRBV5-4 ASSRTSGGDYEQY
TRBV5-4 ASSRPGGPGELF
TRBV14 ASSQVPPGWGQRALTETQY
TRBV5-4 ASTIGGSSYEQY
TRBV20-1 GTGGHGYT
TRBV10-3 AISEGVAATDTQY
TRBV29-1 SVVGLAGVETQY
TRBV6-5 ASSRGYTEAF
TRBV10-1 ASSDSRGEAF
TRBV28 ASSLAGVGTGELF
TRBV6-1 ASSEGSWASGRYNEQF
TRBV5-1 ASSLEQGRTEAF
TRBV5-6 ASSLGDRDYGYT
TRBV14 ASSPPGGGNTIY
TRBV9 ASSQGGHRTGELF
TRBV15 ATKQGRSSYNEQF
TRBV18 ASSRTRTDTQY
TRBV21-1 ASSHRGQDNEQF
TRBV11-1 ASSSDSGVYYEQY
TRBV2 ASGGQGNTGGYT
TRBV11-2 ASSFSSSGNYNEQF
TRBV27 ASSLLNSPLH
TRBV7-2 ASSSQGASYNEQF
TRBV19 AVSGVTDTQY
TRBV2 ASSLIGLPGLYNEQF
TRBV24-1 ATSLATSYNEQF
TRBV3-1/TRBV3-2 ASSQDDRASYGYT
TRBV11-2 ASSLVGQSHEQY
TRBV29-1 SVGTGTAKNIQY
TRBV5-1 ASSFGGPNTGELF
TRBV5-6 ASSLDPGTGSGYT
TRBV5-4 ASSWGGLSSYEQY
TRBV11-2 ASSPGLYGYT
TRBV18 ASSVTAETQY
TRBV4-1 ASSKGTSMNTEAF
TRBV5-5 ASSYTGAGGYT
TRBV6-5 ASSSHHQPQH
TRBV9 ASSAWTGNYGYT
TRBV28 ASSLVQGLAAYNEQF
TRBV19 ASSIELPRGFEGGTQY
TRBV19 ASSPWQGTGANVLT
TRBV28 ASRVYQGGYGYT
TRBV7-9 ASSLIGAYEQY
TRBV10-2 ASTERGGESPLH
TRBV11-3 ASSLISSTNYEQY